This T cell receptor beta chain was documented in a study of OX40 agonist ivuxolimab in advanced cancers. Whole-study findings and limits: Clones of CD4+ and CD8+ blood T cells grew by week 6 at doses of 0.1 to 3.0 mg/kg. Clonal expansion among partial responders at 0.1-3.0 mg/kg ranked near the lowest. CD4+ T cells averaged fewer expanded clones than CD8+ T cells.

A remark on this clone: What it binds is not known.

Exclusion of a patient followed from autoimmune disease history or systemic immunosuppression. Repertoires were generated with immunoSEQ multiplex PCR, while TCRdb's copy carries only in-frame clones and drops some. There are approximately 120,000 clones in the sample; 85% to 95% occur only once, and under 0.95% lies in the top ten. The V gene lost 6 bases and the J gene lost 5 bases, with 22 bases spanning the gap. Per the germline V gene, CDR1 is PRHDT and CDR2 is FYEKMQ (reference sequence). This CDR3 contains 17 residues. The TCR was taken from an adult with an advanced solid tumor such as melanoma, head and neck, liver or kidney cancer. The material sequenced was CD4+ or CD8+ T cells sorted from blood, taken in a trial of the OX40 agonist ivuxolimab. This rearrangement joins TRBV13 to TRBJ2-2; TRBD1 might be the D (5 bases). The CDR3 spells CASRLQGATLGTGELFF. CDR3 coding DNA: TGTGCCAGCAGGTTACAAGGGGCGACCTTAGGGACCGGGGAGCTGTTTTTT.